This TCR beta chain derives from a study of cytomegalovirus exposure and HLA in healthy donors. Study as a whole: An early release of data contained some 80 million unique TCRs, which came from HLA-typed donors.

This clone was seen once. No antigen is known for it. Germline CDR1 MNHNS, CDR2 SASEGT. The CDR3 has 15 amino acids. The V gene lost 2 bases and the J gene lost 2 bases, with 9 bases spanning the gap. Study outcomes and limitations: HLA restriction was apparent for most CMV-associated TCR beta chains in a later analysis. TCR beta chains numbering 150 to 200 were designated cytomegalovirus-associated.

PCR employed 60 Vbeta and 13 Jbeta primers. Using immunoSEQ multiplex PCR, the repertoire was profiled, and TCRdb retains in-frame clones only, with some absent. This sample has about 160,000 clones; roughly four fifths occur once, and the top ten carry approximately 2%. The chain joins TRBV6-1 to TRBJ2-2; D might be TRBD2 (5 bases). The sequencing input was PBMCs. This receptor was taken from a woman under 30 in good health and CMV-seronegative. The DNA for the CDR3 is TGTGCCAGCAGTGAAAGGGAGATCAACACCGGGGAGCTGTTTTTT. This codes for CASSEREINTGELFF.